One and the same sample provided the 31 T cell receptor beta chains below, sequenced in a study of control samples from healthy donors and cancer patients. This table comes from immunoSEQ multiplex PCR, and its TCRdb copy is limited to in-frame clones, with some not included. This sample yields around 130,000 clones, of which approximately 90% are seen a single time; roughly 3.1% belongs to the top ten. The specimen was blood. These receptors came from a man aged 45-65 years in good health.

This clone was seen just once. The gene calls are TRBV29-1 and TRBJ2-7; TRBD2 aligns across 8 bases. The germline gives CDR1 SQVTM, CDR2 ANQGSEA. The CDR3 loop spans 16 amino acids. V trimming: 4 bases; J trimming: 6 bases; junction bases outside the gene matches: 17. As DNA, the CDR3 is TGCAGCGTTGGGGGTGGAGGGCCATCTAGCGGGTTCGAGCAGTACTTC. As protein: CSVGGGGPSSGFEQYF.

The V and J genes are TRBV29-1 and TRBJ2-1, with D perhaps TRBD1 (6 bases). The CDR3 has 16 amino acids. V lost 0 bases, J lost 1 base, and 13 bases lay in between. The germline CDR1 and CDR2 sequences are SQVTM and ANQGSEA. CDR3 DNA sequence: TGCAGCGTTGAAGATTCACAGGGAGAATCCTACAATGAGCAGTTCTTC. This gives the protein CSVEDSQGESYNEQFF.

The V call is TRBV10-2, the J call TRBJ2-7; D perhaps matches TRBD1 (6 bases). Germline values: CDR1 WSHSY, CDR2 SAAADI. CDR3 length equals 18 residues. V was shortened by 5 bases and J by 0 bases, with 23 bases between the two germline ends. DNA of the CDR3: TGCGCCAGCAGTATTTATCGTCAGGGGTTTCTCAGCTCCTACGAGCAGTACTTC. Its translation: CASSIYRQGFLSSYEQYF.

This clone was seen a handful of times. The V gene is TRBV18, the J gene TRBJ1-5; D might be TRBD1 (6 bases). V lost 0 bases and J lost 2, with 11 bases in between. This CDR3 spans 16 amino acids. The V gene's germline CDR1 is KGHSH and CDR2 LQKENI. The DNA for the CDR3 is TGTGCCAGCTCACCACCGGGAGGGGGGGGCAATCAGCCCCAGCATTTT. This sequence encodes CASSPPGGGGNQPQHF.

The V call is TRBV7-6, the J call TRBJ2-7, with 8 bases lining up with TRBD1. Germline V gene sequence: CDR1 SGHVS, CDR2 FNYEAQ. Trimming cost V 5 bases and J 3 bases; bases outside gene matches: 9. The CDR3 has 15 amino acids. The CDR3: CASSLRRGQGYEQYF. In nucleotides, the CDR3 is TGTGCCAGCAGCCTACGTCGAGGACAGGGCTACGAGCAGTACTTC.

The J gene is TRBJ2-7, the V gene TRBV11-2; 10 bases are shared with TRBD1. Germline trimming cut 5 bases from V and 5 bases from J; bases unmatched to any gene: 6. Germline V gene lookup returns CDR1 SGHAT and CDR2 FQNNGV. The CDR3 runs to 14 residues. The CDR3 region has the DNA TGTGCCAGCAGCCTGGGACAGGGGAACGACGAGCAGTACTTC. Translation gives CASSLGQGNDEQYF.

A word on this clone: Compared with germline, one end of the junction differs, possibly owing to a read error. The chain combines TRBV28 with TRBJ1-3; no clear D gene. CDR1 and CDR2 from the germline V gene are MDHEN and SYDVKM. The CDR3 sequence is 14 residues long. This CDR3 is CAGSSTNSGNTIYF. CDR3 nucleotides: TGTGCCGGCAGTTCGACCAACTCTGGAAACACCATATATTTT.

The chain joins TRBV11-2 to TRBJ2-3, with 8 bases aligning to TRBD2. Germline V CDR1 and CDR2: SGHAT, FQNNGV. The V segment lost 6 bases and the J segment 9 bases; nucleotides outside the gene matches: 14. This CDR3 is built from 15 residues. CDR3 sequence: CASSRAGSGGNTQYF. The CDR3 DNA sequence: TGTGCCAGCAGTCGGGCGGGCAGCGGGGGCAACACGCAGTATTTT. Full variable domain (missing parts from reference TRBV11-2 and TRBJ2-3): EAGVAQSPRYKIIEKRQSVAFWCNPISGHATLYWYQQILGQGPKLLIQFQNNGVVDDSQLPKDRFSAERLKGVDSTLKIQPAKLEDSAVYLCASSRAGSGGNTQYFGPGTRLTVL.

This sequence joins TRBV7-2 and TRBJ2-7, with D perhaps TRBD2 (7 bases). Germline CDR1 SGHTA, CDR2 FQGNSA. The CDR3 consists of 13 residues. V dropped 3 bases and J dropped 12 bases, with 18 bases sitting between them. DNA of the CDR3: TGTGCCAGCAGCTTTACAGTTGCGGGGGCGGGGTACTTC. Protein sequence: CASSFTVAGAGYF. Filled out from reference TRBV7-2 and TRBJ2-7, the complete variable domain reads GAGVSQSPSNKVTEKGKDVELRCDPISGHTALYWYRQSLGQGLEFLIYFQGNSAPDKSGLPSDRFSAERTGGSVSTLTIQRTQQEDSAVYLCASSFTVAGAGYFGPGTRLTVT.

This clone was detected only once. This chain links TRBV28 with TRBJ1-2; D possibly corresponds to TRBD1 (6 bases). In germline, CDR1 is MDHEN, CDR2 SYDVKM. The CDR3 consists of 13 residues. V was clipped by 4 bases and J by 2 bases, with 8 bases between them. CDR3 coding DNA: TGTGCCAGCAGTTCGGGACAAAACTATGGCTACACCTTC. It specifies CASSSGQNYGYTF.

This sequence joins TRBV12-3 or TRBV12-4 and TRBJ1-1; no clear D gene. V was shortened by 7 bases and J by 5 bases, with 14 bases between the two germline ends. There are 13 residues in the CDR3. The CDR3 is CASKLRSSTEAFF. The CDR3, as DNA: TGTGCCAGCAAATTGAGGAGCTCAACTGAAGCTTTCTTT.

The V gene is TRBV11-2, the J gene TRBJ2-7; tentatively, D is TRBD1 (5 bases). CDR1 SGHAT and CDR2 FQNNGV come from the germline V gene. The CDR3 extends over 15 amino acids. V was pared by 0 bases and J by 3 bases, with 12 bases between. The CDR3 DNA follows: TGTGCCAGCAGCTTAGATAAGACAGCCTACTACGAGCAGTACTTC. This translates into CASSLDKTAYYEQYF.

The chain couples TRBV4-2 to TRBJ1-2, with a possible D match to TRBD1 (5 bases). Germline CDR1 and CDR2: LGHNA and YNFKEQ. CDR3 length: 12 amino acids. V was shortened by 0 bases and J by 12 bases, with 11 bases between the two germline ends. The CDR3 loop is CASSQDGARDTF. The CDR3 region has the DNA TGTGCCAGCAGCCAAGATGGGGCTCGGGACACCTTC.

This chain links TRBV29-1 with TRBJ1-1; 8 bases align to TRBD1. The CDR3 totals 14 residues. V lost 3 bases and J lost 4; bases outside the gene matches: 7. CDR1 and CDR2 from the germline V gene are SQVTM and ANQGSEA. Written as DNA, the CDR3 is TGCAGCGTTGACCAGAAGGGGACAGGCACTGAAGCTTTCTTT. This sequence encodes CSVDQKGTGTEAFF.

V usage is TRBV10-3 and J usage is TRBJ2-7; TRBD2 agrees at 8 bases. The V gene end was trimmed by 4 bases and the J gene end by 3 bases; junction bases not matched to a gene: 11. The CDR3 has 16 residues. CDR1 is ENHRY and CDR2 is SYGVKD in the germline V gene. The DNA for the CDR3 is TGTGCCATCAGTGCCGTCAGGCGGGGGGCATTCTACGAGCAGTACTTC. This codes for CAISAVRRGAFYEQYF.

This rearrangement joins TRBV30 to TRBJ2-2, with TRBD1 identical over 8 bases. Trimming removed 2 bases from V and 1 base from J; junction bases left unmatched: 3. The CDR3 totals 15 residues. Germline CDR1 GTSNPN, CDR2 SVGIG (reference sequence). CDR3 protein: CAWSRDRRNTGELFF. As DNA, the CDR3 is TGTGCCTGGAGTCGGGACAGGAGGAACACCGGGGAGCTGTTTTTT.

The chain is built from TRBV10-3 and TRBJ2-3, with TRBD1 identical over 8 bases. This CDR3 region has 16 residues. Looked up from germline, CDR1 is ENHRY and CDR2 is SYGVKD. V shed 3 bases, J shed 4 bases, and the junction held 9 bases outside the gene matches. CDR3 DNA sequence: TGTGCCATCAGTGATCGGACAGGGTATGAGCCAGATACGCAGTATTTT. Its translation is CAISDRTGYEPDTQYF.

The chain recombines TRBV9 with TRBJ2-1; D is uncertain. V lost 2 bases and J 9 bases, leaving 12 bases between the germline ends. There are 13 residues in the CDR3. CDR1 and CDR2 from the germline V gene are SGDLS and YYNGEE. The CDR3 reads CASSVGSLAEQFF. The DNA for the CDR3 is TGTGCCAGCAGCGTGGGTAGCCTGGCTGAGCAGTTCTTC.

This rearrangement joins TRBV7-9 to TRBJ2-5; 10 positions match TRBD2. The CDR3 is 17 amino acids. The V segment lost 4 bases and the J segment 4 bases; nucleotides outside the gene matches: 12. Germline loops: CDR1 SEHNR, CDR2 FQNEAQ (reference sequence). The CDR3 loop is CASSSTRSGGGLETQYF. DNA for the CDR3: TGTGCCAGCAGCTCAACCAGGAGCGGGGGGGGTCTAGAGACCCAGTACTTC.

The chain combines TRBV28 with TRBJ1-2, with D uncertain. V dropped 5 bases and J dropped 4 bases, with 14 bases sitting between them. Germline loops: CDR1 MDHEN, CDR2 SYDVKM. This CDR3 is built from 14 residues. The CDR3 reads CASSLWGPAYGYTF. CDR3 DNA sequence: TGTGCCAGCAGTCTCTGGGGTCCAGCCTATGGCTACACCTTC.

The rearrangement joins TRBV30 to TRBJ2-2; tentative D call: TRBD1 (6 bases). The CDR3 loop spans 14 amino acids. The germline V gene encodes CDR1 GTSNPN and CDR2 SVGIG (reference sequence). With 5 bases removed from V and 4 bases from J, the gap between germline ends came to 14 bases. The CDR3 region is CAWVGGSVTGELFF. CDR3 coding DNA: TGTGCCTGGGTAGGGGGAAGTGTCACCGGGGAGCTGTTTTTT.

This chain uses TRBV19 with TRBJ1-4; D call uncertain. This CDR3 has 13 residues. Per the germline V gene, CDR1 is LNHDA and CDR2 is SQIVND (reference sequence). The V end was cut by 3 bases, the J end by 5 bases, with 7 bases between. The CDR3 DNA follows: TGTGCCAGTAGTATGAACAGAAATGAAAAACTGTTTTTT. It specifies CASSMNRNEKLFF. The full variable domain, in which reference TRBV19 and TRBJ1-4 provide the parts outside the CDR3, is DGGITQSPKYLFRKEGQNVTLSCEQNLNHDAMYWYRQDPGQGLRLIYYSQIVNDFQKGDIAEGYSVSREKKESFPLTVTSAQKNPTAFYLCASSMNRNEKLFFGSGTQLSVL.

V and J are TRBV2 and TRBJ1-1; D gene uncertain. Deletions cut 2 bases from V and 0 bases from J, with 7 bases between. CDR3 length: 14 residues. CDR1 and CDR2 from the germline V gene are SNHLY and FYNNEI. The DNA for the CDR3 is TGTGCCAGCAGTGAATACGGGGTGAACACTGAAGCTTTCTTT. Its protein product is CASSEYGVNTEAFF.

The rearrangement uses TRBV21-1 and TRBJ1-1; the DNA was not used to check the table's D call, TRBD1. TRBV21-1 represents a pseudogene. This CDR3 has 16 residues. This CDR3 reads CASSLRDRRVATEAFF. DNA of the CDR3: TGTGCCAGCAGCCTCCGGGACAGGAGGGTAGCCACTGAAGCTTTCTTT.

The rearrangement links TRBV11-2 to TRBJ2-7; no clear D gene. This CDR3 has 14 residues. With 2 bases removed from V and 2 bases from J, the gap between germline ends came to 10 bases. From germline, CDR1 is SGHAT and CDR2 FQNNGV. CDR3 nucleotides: TGTGCCAGCAGCTTACGGGCAAATACCTACGAGCAGTACTTC. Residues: CASSLRANTYEQYF. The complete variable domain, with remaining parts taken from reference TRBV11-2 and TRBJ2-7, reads EAGVAQSPRYKIIEKRQSVAFWCNPISGHATLYWYQQILGQGPKLLIQFQNNGVVDDSQLPKDRFSAERLKGVDSTLKIQPAKLEDSAVYLCASSLRANTYEQYFGPGTRLTVT.

In DNA, the CDR3 is TGTGCCAGCAGGCCGGGACAGGGAACCCCCGCTTTCTTT. The encoded protein is CASRPGQGTPAFF. The chain recombines TRBV6-6 with TRBJ1-1, with 9 bases identical to TRBD1. The CDR3 extends over 13 amino acids. Germline V lookup: CDR1 MNHNY, CDR2 SVGAGI (reference sequence). V gave up 6 bases and J gave up 11 bases; unmatched junction bases: 10.

The CDR3 reads CASGKDRGRTGELFF. The CDR3 DNA reads TGTGCCAGCGGGAAGGACAGGGGGCGGACCGGGGAGCTGTTTTTT. The chain joins TRBV6-5 to TRBJ2-2; 11 positions agree with TRBD1. Germline V lookup: CDR1 MNHEY, CDR2 SVGAGI. The V and J ends lost 8 bases and 5 bases, in that order; junction bases with no gene match: 7. This CDR3 comprises 15 residues.

The CDR3 here is CASSWASYEQYF. The CDR3 DNA reads TGTGCCAGCAGCTGGGCGTCCTACGAGCAGTACTTC. The gene calls are TRBV5-8 and TRBJ2-7; D uncertain. V was clipped by 3 bases and J by 1 base, with 5 bases between them. Germline V gene data show CDR1 as SGHTS and CDR2 as YDEGEE. The CDR3 is made up of 12 amino acids.

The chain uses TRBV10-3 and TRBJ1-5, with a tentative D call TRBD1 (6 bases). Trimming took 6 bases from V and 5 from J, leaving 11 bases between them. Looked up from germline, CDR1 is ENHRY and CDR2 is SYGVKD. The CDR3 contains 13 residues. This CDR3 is CAIRQGRDQPQHF. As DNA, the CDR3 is TGTGCCATCAGACAGGGTCGCGATCAGCCCCAGCATTTT.

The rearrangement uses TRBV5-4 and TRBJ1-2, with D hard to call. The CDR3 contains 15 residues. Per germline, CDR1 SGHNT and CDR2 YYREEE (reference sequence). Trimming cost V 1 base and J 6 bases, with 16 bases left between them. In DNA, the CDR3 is TGTGCCAGCAGCTTGAGTCAGGACGGAAATGATGGCTACACCTTC. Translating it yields CASSLSQDGNDGYTF.

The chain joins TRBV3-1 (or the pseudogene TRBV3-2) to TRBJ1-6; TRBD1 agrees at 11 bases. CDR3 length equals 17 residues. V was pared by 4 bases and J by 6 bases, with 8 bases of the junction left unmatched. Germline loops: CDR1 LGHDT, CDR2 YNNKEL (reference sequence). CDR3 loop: CASSPRTGGSSNSPLHF. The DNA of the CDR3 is TGTGCCAGCAGCCCCCGGACAGGGGGCAGTAGTAATTCACCCCTCCACTTT.